This TCR beta chain was identified in a study of blood T cell repertoires in COVID-19 (dated by TCRdb to the early 2020s). Turning to the overall study: Samples covering the acute and convalescent phases of COVID-19 were provided by collaborators in the United States, Italy and Spain. The prospective study material was composed of cDNA or gDNA derived from T cells, B-cell-depleted T cells, or PBMCs. Subjects who had been exposed to COVID-19, were actively infected with it, or had recovered from it provided the deeply sampled blood TCRbeta repertoires that made up the dataset. A freely available public database, intended as a resource for researchers studying the immune response to SARS-CoV-2, is where the repertoires were released. The samples were drawn from the first 160 participants of the ongoing ImmuneRACE study and from 950 to 1,500 subjects provided by 6 global collaborators. A de-identified subject ID, COVID-19 status, age in years and sex were almost always included in the sample metadata. Where HLA class I and class II types were available, the types were taken from metadata supplied by the sample provider, not from assay-based typing. Summary of the overall study and its limitations: The quantity of clinical and demographic metadata differed by source and by participant and was supplied without curation.

One collaborating source in Seattle enrolled patients while the patients were actively infected and followed the patients over time throughout the course of disease. The collaborating institutions used their own protocols to collect whole blood in K2EDTA tubes. Collaborator samples were shipped for TCRbeta analysis as frozen whole blood, isolated PBMCs, or DNA extracted from either sample type. TCRbeta CDR3 regions were amplified from genomic DNA by means of the immunoSEQ Assay, a bias-controlled multiplex PCR. Concerning the study's data processing: Nucleated cell counts per sample were estimated from amplification of reference gene primers within the assay. To quantify the absolute abundance of each unique TCRbeta CDR3 rearrangement, sequence reads were collapsed and filtered. For each sample, productive Simpson clonality was calculated as the square root of Simpson's diversity index over productive rearrangements. TCRdb re-hosts the immuneACCESS table, in-frame sequences only. Its copies lack some clones; in the studies checked, an unresolved V gene accounts for under half of them, and the cause for the rest is not known. That table gives V, J and clone size, and the DNA gave D and trimming. Within this sample are tens of thousands of clones, with 75% to 90% of them counted one time only. Of the sample, 4.5% to 6.5% is held by the ten largest clones.

Points on this clone: This clone's antigen is unknown. No qualities accompany the bases; no much larger clone lies one base away.

The sequence came from a man between 60 and 70 years old with COVID-19, enrolled during active disease. The material sequenced was peripheral blood.

The nucleotide sequence reads TGTGCCAGCTCACCCCCGGGACTAGCGGGAGACAATGAGCAGTTCTTC. This encodes CASSPPGLAGDNEQFF. The V and J segments used are TRBV18 and TRBJ2-1; 14 bases in the junction line up with TRBD2. From a lookup of the germline V gene, CDR1 and CDR2 are KGHSH and LQKENI. The CDR3 spans 16 residues, from the cysteine through the phenylalanine. This entry keeps only the CDR3 DNA: 48 bases, framed from base 1. Trimming takes 3 bases off V and 5 bases off J; junction bases not matched to a gene: 3.